The 11 T cell receptor beta chains in this list originate from one sample, sequenced in a study of response to subunit inactivated influenza vaccine. From the RT-PCR reads, TCRdb called clonotypes with MiXCR, one entry per CDR3 protein. Among some 550,000 distinct CDR3 sequences listed, roughly a quarter were seen once. These same data were also listed under a study on T cells expressing NK-cell markers. According to that study: Production of TCR beta cDNA relied on 5'RACE template switching with UMIs.

Sequenced here: CD4+ T cells sorted from PBMCs, sampled roughly 12 days after vaccination. These receptors were obtained from a man in his forties or fifties who received an inactivated influenza vaccine.

This clonotype was observed a few times. This sequence joins TRBV12-3 or TRBV12-4 and TRBJ1-1, with no clear D. The V and J ends lost 0 bases and 7 bases respectively, with 3 bases between them. The CDR3 runs 11 residues. CDR3: CASSLAFEAFF. CDR3 DNA sequence: TGTGCCAGCAGTTTAGCGTTTGAAGCTTTCTTT.

In its sample, this clonotype was seen a few times. The chain is built from TRBV4-3 and TRBJ2-7, with D tentatively TRBD2 (6 bases). CDR3 size: 14 residues. V lost 1 base, J lost 7 bases, and 14 bases lay in between. CDR1 is LGHNA and CDR2 is YSLEER in the germline V gene. CDR3 nucleotides: TGCGCCAGCAGCCAAGGGTTCGCCGCGGGGGAGCAGTACTTC. Amino acids: CASSQGFAAGEQYF.

This clonotype came up a few times. The chain uses TRBV20-1 and TRBJ2-1, with D perhaps TRBD2 (5 bases). Per the germline V gene, CDR1 is DFQATT and CDR2 is SNEGSKA (reference sequence). The V and J ends lost 6 bases and 2 bases respectively, with 20 bases between them. This CDR3 region has 16 residues. The CDR3 DNA follows: TGCAGTGCCAAATCGCCGGGAAAGGTCGCCTACAATGAGCAGTTCTTC. Its protein product is CSAKSPGKVAYNEQFF.

This clonotype was seen more than once but under ten times. The rearrangement uses TRBV12-3 or TRBV12-4 and TRBJ2-1; 8 bases agree with TRBD2. J was trimmed by 2 bases and V by 7 bases; bases with no gene match: 4. The CDR3 is made up of 14 amino acids. The CDR3: CASTPGGAYNEQFF. For the CDR3, the DNA is TGTGCCAGCACTCCCGGGGGGGCCTACAATGAGCAGTTCTTC.

The chain has TRBV20-1 and TRBJ2-7, with 8 bases fitting TRBD1. V was pared by 0 bases and J by 2 bases, with 6 bases of the junction left unmatched. There are 15 residues in the CDR3. Germline CDR1 reads DFQATT; CDR2 reads SNEGSKA (reference sequence). Written as DNA, the CDR3 is TGCAGTGCTAGAGATATCAGGACAGGGACCTACGAGCAGTACTTC. Its translation is CSARDIRTGTYEQYF.

This rearrangement joins TRBV29-1 to TRBJ1-5; a weak D match, TRBD1 (5 bases). The germline CDR1 and CDR2 sequences are SQVTM and ANQGSEA. With 6 bases removed from V and 4 bases from J, the gap between germline ends came to 13 bases. CDR3 size: 13 residues. This CDR3 reads CSVGLDTNQPQHF. The CDR3 bases are TGCAGCGTCGGTTTGGACACTAATCAGCCCCAGCATTTT.

The gene calls are TRBV6-2 or TRBV6-3 and TRBJ2-2; a possible D gene is TRBD2 (6 bases). CDR1 is MNHEY, CDR2 SVGEGT, per germline. The CDR3 runs to 13 residues. V shed 11 bases and J shed 4 bases, with 14 bases lying between them. The CDR3 is CAARRGFTGELFF. In DNA, the CDR3 is TGTGCCGCAAGGAGGGGTTTCACCGGGGAGCTGTTTTTT.

This chain uses TRBV20-1 with TRBJ2-7; 10 bases line up with TRBD1. With 6 bases clipped from V and 1 base from J, the junction kept 6 bases outside the gene matches. CDR1 is DFQATT, CDR2 SNEGSKA, per germline (reference sequence). This CDR3 is built from 14 residues. CDR3 in amino acids: CSASPGQGSYEQYF. The CDR3 region has the DNA TGCAGTGCATCACCGGGACAGGGGTCCTACGAGCAGTACTTC.

The chain employs TRBV6-2 or TRBV6-3 and TRBJ2-7, with TRBD2 matching over 15 bases. Looked up from germline, CDR1 is MNHEY and CDR2 is SVGEGT. The CDR3 runs 15 residues. The trim removed 6 bases at V and 3 bases at J, leaving 3 bases unmatched. The DNA of the CDR3 is TGTGCCAGCAGGGGGACTAGCGGGAGGTACTACGAGCAGTACTTC. Its translation: CASRGTSGRYYEQYF.

This clonotype was detected only a few times. The chain couples TRBV11-2 to TRBJ2-2, with D unclear. The CDR3 sequence is 15 residues long. Deletions cut 0 bases from V and 5 bases from J, with 10 bases between. CDR1 is SGHAT, CDR2 FQNNGV, per germline. Written as DNA, the CDR3 is TGTGCCAGCAGCTTAGATAATCTCGGGACCGGGGAGCTGTTTTTT. Its translation is CASSLDNLGTGELFF.

This clonotype showed up just a few times. The CDR3 protein is CSALPLGRSEKLFF. The CDR3 bases are TGCAGTGCTCTCCCCCTGGGAAGGAGTGAAAAACTGTTTTTT. This chain links TRBV20-1 with TRBJ1-4, with no clear D. CDR3 size: 14 residues. V gave up 5 bases and J gave up 7 bases, with 17 bases separating them. Looked up from germline, CDR1 is DFQATT and CDR2 is SNEGSKA (reference sequence).